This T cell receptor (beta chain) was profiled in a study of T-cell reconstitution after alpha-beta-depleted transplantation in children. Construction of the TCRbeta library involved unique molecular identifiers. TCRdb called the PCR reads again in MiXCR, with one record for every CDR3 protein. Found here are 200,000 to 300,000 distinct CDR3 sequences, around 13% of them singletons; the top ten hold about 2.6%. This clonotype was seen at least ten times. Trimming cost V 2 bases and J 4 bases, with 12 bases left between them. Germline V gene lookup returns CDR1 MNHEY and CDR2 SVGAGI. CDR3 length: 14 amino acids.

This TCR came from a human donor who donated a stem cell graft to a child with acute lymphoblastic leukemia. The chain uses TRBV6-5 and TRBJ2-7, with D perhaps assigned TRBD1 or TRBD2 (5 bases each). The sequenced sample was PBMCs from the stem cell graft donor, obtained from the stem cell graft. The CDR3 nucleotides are TGTGCCAGCAGTTACACCCCGGGGCGATACGAGCAGTACTTC. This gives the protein CASSYTPGRYEQYF.